What follows are 8 T cell receptor beta chains derived from one specimen sequenced in a study of T cells in Graves' hyperthyroidism and ophthalmopathy. The investigators amplified TCR beta CDR3 regions from RNA transcripts. Using the HTBI primer set, a first-round RT-PCR was run on the TCR CDR3. One entry per CDR3 protein, called by TCRdb with MiXCR from the multiplex PCR reads. The sample includes 30,000 to 35,000 distinct CDR3 sequences, 52% seen only once; the top ten take roughly 25%. Sequencing was done on a sample of blood. Receptor source: a woman aged 40 to 50 with Graves' ophthalmopathy.

This chain joins TRBV7-2 and TRBJ2-7; a weak D match, TRBD2 (5 bases). Germline loops: CDR1 SGHTA, CDR2 FQGNSA. V lost 1 base and J lost 7, with 17 bases in between. This CDR3 spans 15 amino acids. The CDR3 coding sequence is TGTGCCAGCAGCTTAGAACTAGTGGTAGCCGGGGAGCAGTACTTC. Translation: CASSLELVVAGEQYF. The variable domain in full, completed from reference TRBV7-2 and TRBJ2-7, reads GAGVSQSPSNKVTEKGKDVELRCDPISGHTALYWYRQSLGQGLEFLIYFQGNSAPDKSGLPSDRFSAERTGGSVSTLTIQRTQQEDSAVYLCASSLELVVAGEQYFGPGTRLTVT.

The chain employs TRBV14 and TRBJ1-4; a weak D match, TRBD1 (6 bases). Trimming stripped 4 bases from V and 2 bases from J, with 20 bases between. The CDR3 contains 18 residues. CDR1 and CDR2 (germline): SGHDN, FVKESK. The CDR3 is CASSLRTATQWTNEKLFF. DNA for the CDR3: TGTGCCAGCAGCCTAAGGACAGCCACACAGTGGACTAATGAAAAACTGTTTTTT.

The sample holds a few counts of this clonotype. The chain joins TRBV28 to TRBJ2-2, with a tentative D call TRBD1 (5 bases). CDR3 length equals 15 residues. V was pared by 2 bases and J by 0 bases, with 7 bases between. Per germline, CDR1 MDHEN and CDR2 SYDVKM. The CDR3 DNA sequence: TGTGCCAGCAGTTTACCAGGGACGAACACCGGGGAGCTGTTTTTT. It specifies CASSLPGTNTGELFF.

This clonotype ranks as medium-sized. V is TRBV2 and J is TRBJ2-1, with a tentative D call TRBD1 (5 bases). V was pared by 4 bases and J by 8 bases, with 12 bases between. The CDR3 is 13 amino acids. Germline-derived CDR1 and CDR2 are SNHLY and FYNNEI. CDR3 sequence reads: CASSAGPRDEQFF. CDR3 DNA: TGTGCCAGCAGTGCCGGTCCCAGGGATGAGCAGTTCTTC.

The chain is built from TRBV5-4 and TRBJ2-3; maybe TRBD2 (5 bases). The germline V and J ends were trimmed by 4 bases and 5 bases, with 17 bases remaining between them. The CDR3 contains 15 residues. Germline CDR1 reads SGHNT; CDR2 reads YYREEE (reference sequence). This chain's CDR3 is CASSLSTLVGDTQYF. The CDR3, as DNA: TGTGCCAGCAGCCTGTCGACACTAGTCGGAGATACGCAGTATTTT.

This chain uses TRBV3-1 with TRBJ1-5; 7 bases align to TRBD1. Germline values: CDR1 LGHDT, CDR2 YNNKEL (reference sequence). The CDR3 contains 20 residues. V lost 0 bases and J lost 2; bases outside the gene matches: 16. The CDR3 bases are TGTGCCAGCAGCCAAGATTACAGGGGAGAGCAAAAATGCGGCAATCAGCCCCAGCATTTT. It encodes CASSQDYRGEQKCGNQPQHF.

This clonotype appeared many times. This chain links TRBV6-6 with TRBJ2-7; 7 nucleotides align to TRBD1. The CDR3 has 13 residues. Germline V gene sequence: CDR1 MNHNY, CDR2 SVGAGI (reference sequence). Losses at the gene ends were 6 bases for V and 0 bases for J; bases not matched to a gene: 2. The CDR3 DNA follows: TGTGCCAGCAGGGGGACAGACTCCTACGAGCAGTACTTC. It translates to CASRGTDSYEQYF.

This clonotype came up many times. The chain employs TRBV6-2 or TRBV6-3 and TRBJ1-1; TRBD1 is a possible D gene (5 bases). In germline, CDR1 is MNHEY, CDR2 SVGEGT. The CDR3 is 12 residues long. Trimming took off 8 bases at V and 10 bases at J, with 17 bases between the two ends. In DNA form, the CDR3 reads TGTGCCAGCGGTTGGGATGGGGCGGTAGCTTTCTTT. This encodes CASGWDGAVAFF.